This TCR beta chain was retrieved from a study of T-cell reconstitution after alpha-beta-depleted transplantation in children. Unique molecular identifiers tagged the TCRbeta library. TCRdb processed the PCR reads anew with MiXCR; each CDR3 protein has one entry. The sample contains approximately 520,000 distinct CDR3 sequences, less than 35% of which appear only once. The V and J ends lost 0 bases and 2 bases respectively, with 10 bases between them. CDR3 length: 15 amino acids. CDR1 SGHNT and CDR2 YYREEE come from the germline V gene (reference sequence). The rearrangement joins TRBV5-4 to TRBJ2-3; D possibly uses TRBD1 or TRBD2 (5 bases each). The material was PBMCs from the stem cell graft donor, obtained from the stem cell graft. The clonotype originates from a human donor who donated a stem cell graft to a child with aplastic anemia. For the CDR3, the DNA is TGTGCCAGCAGCTTGGCTGGGGGTTACACAGATACGCAGTATTTT. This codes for CASSLAGGYTDTQYF. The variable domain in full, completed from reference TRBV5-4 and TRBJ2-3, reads ETGVTQSPTHLIKTRGQQVTLRCSSQSGHNTVSWYQQALGQGPQFIFQYYREEENGRGNFPPRFSGLQFPNYSSELNVNALELDDSALYLCASSLAGGYTDTQYFGPGTRLTVL.